This passage covers 8 T cell receptor beta chains from one sample sequenced in a study of blood T cell dynamics during melanoma immunotherapy. Documented time point: week 3, after first cycle of checkpoint inhibitor. TCRdb keeps only in-frame clones here, not all; method: immunoSEQ multiplex PCR. The data show roughly 900 clones, less than 90% seen once. Material: cell-free DNA from blood, obtained from a patient treated with checkpoint blockade. The source of these receptors is a human donor with melanoma.

The V gene is TRBV5-1, the J gene TRBJ2-7; 7 nucleotides align to TRBD1. The V and J ends lost 3 bases and 11 bases, in that order; junction bases with no gene match: 11. This CDR3 has 13 residues. Per the germline V gene, CDR1 is SGHRS and CDR2 is YFSETQ. CDR3 coding DNA: TGCGCCAGCAGCTCCGACCGACAGGGAAGGGAGTACTTC. Amino acids: CASSSDRQGREYF.

This chain connects TRBV5-4 to TRBJ2-7; tentative D call: TRBD1 (5 bases). This CDR3 is built from 15 residues. V was pared by 3 bases and J by 2 bases, with 15 bases between. Germline V CDR1 and CDR2: SGHNT, YYREEE (reference sequence). The CDR3, as DNA: TGTGCCAGCAGCTCGAAGCAGGGATCGACCTACGAGCAGTACTTC. Protein sequence: CASSSKQGSTYEQYF.

This clone was observed once. This chain links TRBV7-3 with TRBJ1-6, with 10 bases aligning to TRBD1. The CDR3 totals 17 residues. The trim removed 3 bases at V and 7 bases at J, leaving 9 bases unmatched. From germline, CDR1 is SGHTA and CDR2 FQGTGA. CDR3 region: CASSFSGTGVSNSPLHF. The DNA for the CDR3 is TGTGCCAGCAGCTTTTCCGGGACAGGGGTCTCCAATTCACCCCTCCACTTT.

This sequence joins TRBV9 and TRBJ1-1; tentative D call: TRBD1 (5 bases). In germline, CDR1 is SGDLS, CDR2 YYNGEE. The CDR3 is 14 amino acids. V shed 0 bases and J shed 5 bases, with 11 bases lying between them. CDR3 amino acids: CASSVGGLGTEAFF. In DNA form, the CDR3 reads TGTGCCAGCAGCGTAGGGGGCCTGGGGACTGAAGCTTTCTTT.

The chain joins TRBV6-1 to TRBJ1-2; D not resolved. The germline V and J ends were trimmed by 4 bases and 8 bases, with 14 bases remaining between them. Germline V gene lookup returns CDR1 MNHNS and CDR2 SASEGT. The CDR3 consists of 13 residues. CDR3 sequence: CASSVKGPGGYTF. The CDR3 DNA reads TGTGCCAGCAGTGTAAAGGGCCCCGGGGGCTACACCTTC.

The chain is built from TRBV10-2 and TRBJ1-2, with D possibly TRBD1 on 6 matching bases. Germline V CDR1 and CDR2: WSHSY, SAAADI. The CDR3 extends over 15 amino acids. With 6 bases removed from V and 2 bases from J, the gap between germline ends came to 16 bases. The CDR3 loop reads CASSDTQGANYGYTF. The CDR3 bases are TGCGCCAGCAGCGACACACAGGGAGCAAACTATGGCTACACCTTC.

The genes are TRBV30 and TRBJ1-1, with no clear D. Germline V gives CDR1 GTSNPN, CDR2 SVGIG (reference sequence). Trimming removed 7 bases at V and 0 bases at J, with 12 bases between. The CDR3 covers 13 residues. The CDR3 bases are TGTGCCTTGGAGGACGCAGTGAACACTGAAGCTTTCTTT. Translated: CALEDAVNTEAFF.

Comment on this clone: Other nucleotide sequences in the sample specify the same CDR3. The CDR3 DNA reads TGTGCCAGCAGCCAAGATAAGGGGGGTTACAATGAGCAGTTCTTC. Its protein product is CASSQDKGGYNEQFF. This sequence joins TRBV4-2 and TRBJ2-1; perhaps D is TRBD1 or TRBD2 (6 bases each). The CDR3 contains 15 residues. The V end lost 0 bases, the J end lost 4 bases, and 10 bases lay between the germline ends. Germline V CDR1 and CDR2: LGHNA, YNFKEQ.